This T cell receptor (beta chain) was found in a study of early T cells in non-severe SARS-CoV-2 infection. Study at large: Chains from this unsorted whole-blood bulk RNA could not be paired. Whole-study results and caveats: Anti-spike CD8 responses were favored in VDJdb matching, and private and CD4 specificities were missed.

Molecules of cDNA were individually given unique molecular identifiers that were attached to them. TCRdb re-derived calls from the 5' RACE reads in MiXCR, one entry per CDR3 protein. The data hold about 46,000 distinct CDR3 sequences, with about 5.2% observed a single time. As regards this clonotype: Its antigen remains unidentified.

The receptor comes from an adult who was a healthcare worker with PCR-confirmed SARS-CoV-2 infection or an uninfected control (not recorded which). The sample in question was whole blood, obtained at baseline.

The CDR3 sequence is CAISEGRGGLYNEQFF. Here the CDR3 DNA reads TGTGCCATCAGTGAAGGGCGAGGGGGGTTATACAATGAGCAGTTCTTC. V gene TRBV10-3 combines with J gene TRBJ2-1, with D perhaps assigned TRBD1 or TRBD2 (6 bases each). Per germline, CDR1 ENHRY and CDR2 SYGVKD. V lost 3 bases, J lost 4 bases, and 16 bases lay in between. The CDR3 consists of 16 residues.